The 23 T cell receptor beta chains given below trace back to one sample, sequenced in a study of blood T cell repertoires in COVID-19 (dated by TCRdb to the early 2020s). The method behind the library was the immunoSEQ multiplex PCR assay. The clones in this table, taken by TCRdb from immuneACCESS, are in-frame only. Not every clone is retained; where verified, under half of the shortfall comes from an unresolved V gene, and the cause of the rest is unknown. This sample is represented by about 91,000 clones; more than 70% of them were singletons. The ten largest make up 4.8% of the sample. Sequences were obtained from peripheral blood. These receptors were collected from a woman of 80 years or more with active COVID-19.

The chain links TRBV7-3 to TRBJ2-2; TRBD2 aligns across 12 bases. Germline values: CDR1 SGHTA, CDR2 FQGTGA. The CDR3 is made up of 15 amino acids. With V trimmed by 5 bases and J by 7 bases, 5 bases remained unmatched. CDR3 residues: CASSRLAGGSGELFF. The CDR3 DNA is TGTGCCAGCAGCCGTCTAGCGGGAGGGAGCGGGGAGCTGTTTTTT.

CDR3 sequence (DNA): TGTGCCAGCAGCCTTCTAGCGGCCCGTTGGGAGCAGTACTTC. Amino acids: CASSLLAARWEQYF. The chain recombines TRBV14 with TRBJ2-7, with 7 bases that match TRBD2. The length of the CDR3 is 14 residues. The germline V gene encodes CDR1 SGHDN and CDR2 FVKESK. V shed 4 bases, J shed 7 bases, and the junction held 10 bases outside the gene matches.

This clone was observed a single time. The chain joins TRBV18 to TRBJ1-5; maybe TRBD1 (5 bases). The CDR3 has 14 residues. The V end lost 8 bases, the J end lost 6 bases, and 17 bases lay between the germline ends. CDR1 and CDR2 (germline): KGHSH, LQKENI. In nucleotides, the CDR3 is TGTGCCAGCCGGGCCGGGCCCCAGGGTCAGCCCCAGCATTTT. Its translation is CASRAGPQGQPQHF.

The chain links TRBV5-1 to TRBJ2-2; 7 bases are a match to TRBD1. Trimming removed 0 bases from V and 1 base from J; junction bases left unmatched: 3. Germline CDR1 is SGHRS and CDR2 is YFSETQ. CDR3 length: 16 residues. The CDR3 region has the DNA TGCGCCAGCAGCTTGGGGCGACAGGGGAACACCGGGGAGCTGTTTTTT. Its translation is CASSLGRQGNTGELFF.

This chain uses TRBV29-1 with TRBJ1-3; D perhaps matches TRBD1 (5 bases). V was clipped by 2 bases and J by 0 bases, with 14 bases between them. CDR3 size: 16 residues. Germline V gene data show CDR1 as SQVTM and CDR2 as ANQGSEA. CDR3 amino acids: CSVEWTTKSSGNTIYF. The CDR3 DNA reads TGCAGCGTTGAATGGACAACTAAGAGCTCTGGAAACACCATATATTTT.

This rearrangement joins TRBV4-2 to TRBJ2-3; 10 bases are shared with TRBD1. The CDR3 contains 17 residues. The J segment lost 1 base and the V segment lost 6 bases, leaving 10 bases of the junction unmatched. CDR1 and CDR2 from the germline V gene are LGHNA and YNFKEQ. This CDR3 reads CASRGDRGRLGTDTQYF. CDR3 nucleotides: TGTGCCAGCAGAGGAGACAGGGGGCGACTAGGCACAGATACGCAGTATTTT.

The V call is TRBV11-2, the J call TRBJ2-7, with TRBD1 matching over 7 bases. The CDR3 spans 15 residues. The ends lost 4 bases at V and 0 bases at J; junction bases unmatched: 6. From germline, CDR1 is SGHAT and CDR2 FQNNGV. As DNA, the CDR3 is TGTGCCAGCAGCTATTCGGGACAGTCCTCCTACGAGCAGTACTTC. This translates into CASSYSGQSSYEQYF. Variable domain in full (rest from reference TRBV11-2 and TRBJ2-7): EAGVAQSPRYKIIEKRQSVAFWCNPISGHATLYWYQQILGQGPKLLIQFQNNGVVDDSQLPKDRFSAERLKGVDSTLKIQPAKLEDSAVYLCASSYSGQSSYEQYFGPGTRLTVT.

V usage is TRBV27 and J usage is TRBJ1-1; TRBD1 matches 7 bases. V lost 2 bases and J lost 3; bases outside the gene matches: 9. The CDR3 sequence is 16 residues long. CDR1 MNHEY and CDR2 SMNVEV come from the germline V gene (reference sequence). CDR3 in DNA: TGTGCCAGCAGTTTAAGGGGGCTGGGGGGCGACACTGAAGCTTTCTTT. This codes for CASSLRGLGGDTEAFF.

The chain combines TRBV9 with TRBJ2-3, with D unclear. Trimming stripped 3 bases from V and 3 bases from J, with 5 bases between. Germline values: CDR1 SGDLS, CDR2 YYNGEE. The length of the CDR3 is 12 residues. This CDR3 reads CASSGETDTQYF. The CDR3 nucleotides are TGTGCCAGCAGCGGAGAAACAGATACGCAGTATTTT.

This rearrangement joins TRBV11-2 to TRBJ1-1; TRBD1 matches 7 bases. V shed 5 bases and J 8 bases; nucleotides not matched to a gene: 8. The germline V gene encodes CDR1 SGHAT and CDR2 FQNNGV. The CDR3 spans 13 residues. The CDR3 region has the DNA TGTGCCAGCAGCGCGGGACAGACCTTAGAAGCTTTCTTT. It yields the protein CASSAGQTLEAFF.

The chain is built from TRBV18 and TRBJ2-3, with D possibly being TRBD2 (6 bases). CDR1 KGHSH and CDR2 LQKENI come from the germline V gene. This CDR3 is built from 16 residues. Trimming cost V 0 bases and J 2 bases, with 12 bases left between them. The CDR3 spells CASSPPREAATDTQYF. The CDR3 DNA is TGTGCCAGCTCACCACCGAGGGAGGCCGCCACAGATACGCAGTATTTT.

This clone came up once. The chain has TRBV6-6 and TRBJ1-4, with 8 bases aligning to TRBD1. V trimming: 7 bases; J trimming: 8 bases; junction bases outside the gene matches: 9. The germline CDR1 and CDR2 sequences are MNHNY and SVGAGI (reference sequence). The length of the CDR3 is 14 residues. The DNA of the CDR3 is TGTGCCAGCACGGACAGGGTTGAGGAAGAAAAACTGTTTTTT. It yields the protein CASTDRVEEEKLFF.

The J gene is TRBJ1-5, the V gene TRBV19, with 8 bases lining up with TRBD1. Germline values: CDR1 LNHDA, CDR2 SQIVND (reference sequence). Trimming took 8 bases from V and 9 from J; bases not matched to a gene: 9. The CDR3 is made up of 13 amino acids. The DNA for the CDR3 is TGTGCCAGTCGGCAGGGGGCTGCTGGGCCCCAGCATTTT. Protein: CASRQGAAGPQHF. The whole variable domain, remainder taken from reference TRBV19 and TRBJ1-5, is DGGITQSPKYLFRKEGQNVTLSCEQNLNHDAMYWYRQDPGQGLRLIYYSQIVNDFQKGDIAEGYSVSREKKESFPLTVTSAQKNPTAFYLCASRQGAAGPQHFGDGTRLSIL.

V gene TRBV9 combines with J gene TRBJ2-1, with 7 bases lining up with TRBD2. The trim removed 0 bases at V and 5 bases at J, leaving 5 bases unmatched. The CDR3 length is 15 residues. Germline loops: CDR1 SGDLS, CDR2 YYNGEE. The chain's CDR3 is CASSVVAGAHNEQFF. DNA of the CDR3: TGTGCCAGCAGCGTAGTAGCGGGTGCACACAATGAGCAGTTCTTC.

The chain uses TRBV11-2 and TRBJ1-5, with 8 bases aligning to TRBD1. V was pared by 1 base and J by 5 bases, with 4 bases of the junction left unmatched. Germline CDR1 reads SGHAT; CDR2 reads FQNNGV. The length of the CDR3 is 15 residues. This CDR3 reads CASSLGGQGYQPQHF. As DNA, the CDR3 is TGTGCCAGCAGCTTAGGAGGACAGGGCTATCAGCCCCAGCATTTT.

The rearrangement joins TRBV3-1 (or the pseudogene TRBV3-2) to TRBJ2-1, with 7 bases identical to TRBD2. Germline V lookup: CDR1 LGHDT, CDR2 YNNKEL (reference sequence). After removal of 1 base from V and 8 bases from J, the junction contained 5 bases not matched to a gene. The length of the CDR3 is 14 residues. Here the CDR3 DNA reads TGTGCCAGCAGCCAAGCGCCTAGCGGCCATGAGCAGTTCTTC. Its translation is CASSQAPSGHEQFF.

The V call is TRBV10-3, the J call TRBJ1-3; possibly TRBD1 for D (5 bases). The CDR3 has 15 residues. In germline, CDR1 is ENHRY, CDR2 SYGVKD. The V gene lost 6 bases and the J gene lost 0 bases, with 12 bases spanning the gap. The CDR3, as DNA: TGTGCCATCAGCCCAAGGGGCACCTCTGGAAACACCATATATTTT. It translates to CAISPRGTSGNTIYF.

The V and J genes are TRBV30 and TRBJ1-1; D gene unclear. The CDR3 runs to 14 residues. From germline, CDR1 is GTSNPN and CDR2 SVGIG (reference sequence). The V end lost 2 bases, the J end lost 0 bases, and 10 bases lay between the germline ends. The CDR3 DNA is TGTGCCTGGAGTACTAGAGACGTGAACACTGAAGCTTTCTTT. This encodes CAWSTRDVNTEAFF.

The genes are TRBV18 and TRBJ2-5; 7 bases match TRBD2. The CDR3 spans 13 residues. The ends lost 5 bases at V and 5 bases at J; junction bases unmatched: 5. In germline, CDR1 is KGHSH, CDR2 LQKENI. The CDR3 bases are TGTGCCAGCTCAGGCGGGGGATTTGAGACCCAGTACTTC. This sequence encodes CASSGGGFETQYF.

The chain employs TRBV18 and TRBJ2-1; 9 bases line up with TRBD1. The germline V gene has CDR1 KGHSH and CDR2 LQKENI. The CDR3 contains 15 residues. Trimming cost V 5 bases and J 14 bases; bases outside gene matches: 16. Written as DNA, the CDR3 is TGTGCCAGCTCAGGAACCGGGACAGGGTCAGCCCCGGAGTTCTTC. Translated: CASSGTGTGSAPEFF. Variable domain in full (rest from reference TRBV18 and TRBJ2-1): NAGVMQNPRHLVRRRGQEARLRCSPMKGHSHVYWYRQLPEEGLKFMVYLQKENIIDESGMPKERFSAEFPKEGPSILRIQQVVRGDSAAYFCASSGTGTGSAPEFFGPGTRLTVL.

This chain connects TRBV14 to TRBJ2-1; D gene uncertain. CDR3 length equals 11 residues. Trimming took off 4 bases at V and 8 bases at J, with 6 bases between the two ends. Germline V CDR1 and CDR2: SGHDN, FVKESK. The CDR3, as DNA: TGTGCCAGCAGCCTTTCGTATGAGCAGTTCTTC. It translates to CASSLSYEQFF. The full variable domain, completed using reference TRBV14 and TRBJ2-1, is EAGVTQFPSHSVIEKGQTVTLRCDPISGHDNLYWYRRVMGKEIKFLLHFVKESKQDESGMPNNRFLAERTGGTYSTLKVQPAELEDSGVYFCASSLSYEQFFGPGTRLTVL.

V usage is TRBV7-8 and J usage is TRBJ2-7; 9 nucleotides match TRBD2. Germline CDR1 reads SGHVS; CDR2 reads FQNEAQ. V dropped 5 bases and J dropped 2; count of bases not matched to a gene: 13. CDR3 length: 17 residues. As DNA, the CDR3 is TGTGCCAGCAGCCAAGGTGTTGCTGTAGCGGGGGCCTACGAGCAGTACTTC. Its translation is CASSQGVAVAGAYEQYF.

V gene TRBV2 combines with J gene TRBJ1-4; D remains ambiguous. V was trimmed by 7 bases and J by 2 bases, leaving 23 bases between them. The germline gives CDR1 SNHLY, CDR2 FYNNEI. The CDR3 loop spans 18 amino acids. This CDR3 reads CASTLGGSAGLTNEKLFF. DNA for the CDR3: TGTGCCAGCACCCTAGGTGGCTCTGCTGGCCTGACTAATGAAAAACTGTTTTTT.